The sequence of this T cell receptor (beta chain) was determined in a study of blood T cell repertoires in COVID-19. The overall study: Donors in the United States, Italy and Spain gave samples during acute or convalescent COVID-19. T cells, B-cell-depleted T cells, or PBMCs supplied cDNA or gDNA.

Methods used by the authors: By means of reference gene primer amplification, nucleated cell counts were estimated. This table comes from immunoSEQ multiplex PCR, and its TCRdb copy is limited to in-frame clones, with some not included. V, J and clone size are taken as reported in that table, and D and trimming were inferred from the DNA itself. This table has under 300,000 clones, around 86% appearing once. In this sample, this clone turned up a few times. CDR1 is MNHEY and CDR2 is SVGAGI in the germline V gene. Losses at the gene ends were 2 bases for V and 4 bases for J; bases not matched to a gene: 6. This CDR3 is 15 amino acids long.

The V and J genes are TRBV6-5 and TRBJ2-5; 8 bases line up with TRBD2. The source is a woman aged 55-75 years with active or convalescent COVID-19. Input material: peripheral blood. The CDR3 region has the DNA TGTGCCAGCAGTTACGCGGGGGGCCGGGGAGAGACCCAGTACTTC. It yields the protein CASSYAGGRGETQYF.